This TCR beta chain was captured in a study of tumor-infiltrating lymphocytes in oesophageal squamous cell carcinoma. TCRdb fed the PCR reads into MiXCR, producing one record per CDR3 protein. The data show 9,000 or so distinct CDR3 sequences, 60% to 70% seen once. Germline CDR1 SGHTA, CDR2 FQGNSA. Trimming shortened V by 1 base and J by 0 bases, and 6 bases separated the two germline ends. The CDR3 covers 14 residues. The sequencing input was esophageal tumor tissue. The sequence came from a female donor with esophageal squamous cell carcinoma. The V gene is TRBV7-2, the J gene TRBJ1-2, with D possibly matching TRBD1 (5 bases). The CDR3 here is CASSLGGSNYGYTF. As DNA, the CDR3 is TGTGCCAGCAGCTTAGGGGGGTCTAACTATGGCTACACCTTC.